This T cell receptor beta chain is drawn from a study of identifying expanded T cells in peripheral blood. General study points: Differentially abundant clones: around 1.1 between replicates, around 17 at roughly 15 days, 18 to 20 at four. Two-week clone count variance significantly increased as total template count grew.

Regarding this clone: Its antigen is still unknown.

Healthy donors had no documented immune events, such as infections, while sampled. Assay used: immunoSEQ multiplex PCR; TCRdb lists only in-frame clones, some missing. In the table there are 75,000 to 90,000 clones, 80% to 90% of which are singletons. This TCR derives from a person aged 18-70 years in good health. What was sequenced was blood.

The CDR3 loop reads CASSATGGRGGYTF. In DNA, the CDR3 is TGTGCCAGCAGTGCTACAGGGGGCAGAGGTGGCTACACCTTC. The rearrangement uses TRBV28 and TRBJ1-2, with 9 bases aligning to TRBD1. V shed 5 bases and J 7 bases; nucleotides not matched to a gene: 8. The germline V gene has CDR1 MDHEN and CDR2 SYDVKM. This CDR3 has 14 amino acids.